The sequence of this T cell receptor (beta chain) was determined in a study of CD8 T cells in seronegative destructive rheumatoid arthritis (dated by TCRdb to about 2020). Context from the whole study: At the time of sampling, most of the eight CND-RA patients were on biological drugs. The seropositive RA, seronegative RA and healthy control comparison cohorts were taken from a previously published TCRbeta dataset and were not newly sequenced. Peripheral CD8+ TCRbeta repertoires of CCP-negative destructive rheumatoid arthritis (CND-RA) patients were compared with newly diagnosed seropositive RA, seronegative RA and healthy controls.

Paper-wide results and their limitations: Because no diagnostic samples were available, the TCR repertoire differences may partly reflect poor disease control over the years rather than being present at onset. A distinct set of enriched public clonotypes appeared to be carried by CND-RA patients, and this finding was interpreted by the authors as support for a separate disease subset. With age adjusted for, CD8+ TCRbeta repertoires in CND-RA patients appeared less diverse and more clonal than repertoires in other RA subtypes. The small size of the CND-RA cohort was acknowledged as a study limitation. More CMV-reactive and fewer influenza A-reactive CD8+ TCRbeta sequences were observed in CND-RA repertoires than in controls and other RA subtypes. Across the approximately 100,000 clonotypes tested, no public clonotype enrichment survived Benjamini-Hochberg correction.

As to this clone: It has no known antigen specificity. Per-nucleotide qualities are absent, and no much larger clonotype sits a single base away.

Genomic DNA from CD8+ cells was used for TCRbeta sequencing according to the manufacturer's instructions. TCRbeta sequencing used the immunoSEQ assay and was run at a genomics technology centre in Finland. The authors processed their data as follows. The clonotype tables produced by the immunoSEQ preprocessing pipeline were converted into VDJtools format, and any non-productive clonotypes were filtered out. Samples below 10,000 reads were excluded and the rest subsampled to 10,000 reads; most of the eight CND-RA samples passed. Using the VDJtools CalcDiversityStats function on data subsampled to 10,000 reads, the Shannon-Wiener, Simpson and clonality indices were calculated. To infer antigen specificity, non-singleton TCRbeta clonotypes were hard-matched against VDJdb, with no mismatches permitted. CDR3 sequences differing by one amino acid (Hamming distance 1) were grouped into clusters with potentially shared antigen targets. After each group was resampled to six samples, one-sided Fisher's exact tests checked public clonotypes for group enrichment, with the whole procedure repeated ten times. As stored in TCRdb, this immuneACCESS dataset retains in-frame rearrangements with V and J assigned. A fraction of the clones does not appear; measured against another copy, unresolved V genes explain less than half of the discrepancy, and the remainder lacks a known reason. V, J and clone size reflect that table, while D and trimming were determined from the DNA. Counted in this sample were 13,000 or so clones; over 80% of them appeared once. Under 35% of the sample goes to the ten largest clones.

CND-RA patients tested negative on the clinical CCP2 antibody test, and even with active therapy their joint destruction kept progressing. Every CND-RA patient showed typical joint destruction in the wrists and ankles and had failed conventional anti-rheumatic therapy. CND-RA patients were sampled not at diagnosis but after long disease histories, which in several cases spanned decades. About 50 millilitres of EDTA-anticoagulated peripheral blood were drawn from each patient. Peripheral blood mononuclear cells were isolated by Ficoll-Paque PLUS density gradient separation. CD8+ cells were isolated from fresh or cryopreserved PBMCs by AutoMACS magnetic bead positive selection, with purity checked by flow cytometry. Genomic DNA was extracted using Nucleospin Tissue or Tissue XS kits and then quantified on a Qubit 2.0 fluorometer. V was cut back by 5 bases and J by 2 bases, leaving a gap of 12 bases between them. CDR3 length: 15 amino acids, cysteine to phenylalanine. Of the read, only the CDR3 DNA is kept; its 45 bases are in frame from base 1. The germline V gene (reference sequence) gives CDR1 as SEHNR and CDR2 as FQNEAQ.

Material for sequencing was CD8+ T cells from blood. This sequence was found in a woman aged 30-50 years with seronegative destructive rheumatoid arthritis. The sequence links TRBV7-9 to TRBJ2-2; the D gene is perhaps TRBD2, from 6 matching bases. The DNA sequence is given as TGTGCCAGCAGCCCCGGAGGGATTAACACCGGGGAGCTGTTTTTT. Translated, it gives CASSPGGINTGELFF.